The next 24 T cell receptor beta chains were all read from a single sample in a study of glioma-infiltrating T cells after dendritic cell vaccination. Data came from immunoSEQ multiplex PCR; TCRdb stores just in-frame clones and leaves some out. Of around 100,000 clones listed, 75% to 85% were seen once; the top ten hold approximately 12%. This sample comprised blood, obtained before dendritic cell vaccination. The receptors were sampled from a human donor with glioblastoma.

As to this clone: Other DNA sequences in the sample encode the same CDR3. The V gene is TRBV5-4, the J gene TRBJ1-1; 7 nucleotides match TRBD1. The ends lost 4 bases at V and 1 base at J; junction bases unmatched: 4. The CDR3 contains 14 residues. Germline loops: CDR1 SGHNT, CDR2 YYREEE (reference sequence). The CDR3 reads CASSLGQTNTEAFF. CDR3 coding DNA: TGTGCCAGCAGCCTGGGACAGACGAACACTGAAGCTTTCTTT.

This clone was seen a handful of times. The chain combines TRBV4-1 with TRBJ2-7; D may be TRBD1 (6 bases). Germline V CDR1 and CDR2: MGHRA, YSYEKL. Trimming removed 2 bases at V and 2 bases at J, with 10 bases between. CDR3 size: 14 residues. CDR3 amino acids: CASSQPTGTYEQYF. Here the CDR3 DNA reads TGCGCCAGCAGCCAACCGACAGGAACCTACGAGCAGTACTTC.

CDR3 in DNA: TGCGCCAGCAGCCAAGATCAGGCAGGGAGGGAGACCCAGTACTTC. Translated, it gives CASSQDQAGRETQYF. This chain connects TRBV4-3 to TRBJ2-5, with TRBD2 as a possible D gene (6 bases). Trimming left V 0 bases short and J 5 bases short, with 13 bases between. Germline CDR1 LGHNA, CDR2 YSLEER. The CDR3 covers 15 residues.

V and J are TRBV4-2 and TRBJ2-2; 8 nucleotides match TRBD1. This CDR3 contains 17 residues. Germline CDR1 reads LGHNA; CDR2 reads YNFKEQ. With 0 bases clipped from V and 4 bases from J, the junction kept 7 bases outside the gene matches. The CDR3 DNA is TGTGCCAGCAGCCAAGATTCGGCAGGGGGCTTCACCGGGGAGCTGTTTTTT. It yields the protein CASSQDSAGGFTGELFF.

The V gene is TRBV6-5, the J gene TRBJ1-5; 9 nucleotides match TRBD1. CDR3 length: 15 amino acids. The V and J ends lost 4 bases and 7 bases, in that order; junction bases with no gene match: 8. The germline V gene encodes CDR1 MNHEY and CDR2 SVGAGI. Here the CDR3 reads CASSSTGGVGQPQHF. The DNA of the CDR3 is TGTGCCAGCAGTTCTACAGGGGGCGTGGGGCAGCCCCAGCATTTT.

V gene TRBV11-3 combines with J gene TRBJ2-5, with 7 nucleotides matching TRBD1. The CDR3 covers 15 residues. Germline V gene lookup returns CDR1 SGHNT and CDR2 YENEEA. The V and J ends lost 1 base and 1 base, in that order; junction bases with no gene match: 3. CDR3: CASSLAGTAQETQYF. In DNA, the CDR3 is TGTGCCAGCAGCTTAGCTGGGACAGCCCAAGAGACCCAGTACTTC.

The chain has TRBV6-6 and TRBJ2-6, with TRBD2 matching 7 bases. V shed 3 bases and J 4 bases; nucleotides not matched to a gene: 6. The CDR3 runs 16 residues. Looked up from germline, CDR1 is MNHNY and CDR2 is SVGAGI (reference sequence). CDR3 in DNA: TGTGCCAGCAGTTATAGGGAGGGCTCGGGGGCCAACGTCCTGACTTTC. Translating it yields CASSYREGSGANVLTF.

The chain recombines TRBV6-1 with TRBJ2-7, with 7 bases matching TRBD1. This CDR3 is built from 12 residues. The V and J ends lost 2 bases and 6 bases, in that order; junction bases with no gene match: 1. CDR1 is MNHNS, CDR2 SASEGT, per germline. In nucleotides, the CDR3 is TGTGCCAGCAGTGAAAGACAGGGCGAGCAGTACTTC. Its protein is CASSERQGEQYF.

This chain connects TRBV27 to TRBJ1-5; 9 bases map to TRBD1. The CDR3 runs to 19 residues. Germline V gene data show CDR1 as MNHEY and CDR2 as SMNVEV (reference sequence). V shed 8 bases and J 2 bases; nucleotides not matched to a gene: 19. The CDR3 DNA follows: TGTGCCAGCCTCCCGTGGGGACAGGGTTTATTGAGGGGCAATCAGCCCCAGCATTTT. Its protein is CASLPWGQGLLRGNQPQHF.

The chain is built from TRBV4-2 and TRBJ1-4; D is perhaps TRBD1 (5 bases). The CDR3 has 17 amino acids. Germline V gene sequence: CDR1 LGHNA, CDR2 YNFKEQ. The V gene lost 0 bases and the J gene lost 4 bases, with 15 bases spanning the gap. CDR3 nucleotides: TGTGCCAGCAGCCAAGAAGGGGCGGATACCGTTAATGAAAAACTGTTTTTT. Its protein product is CASSQEGADTVNEKLFF.

The chain is built from TRBV10-3 and TRBJ2-7, with D maybe TRBD2 (5 bases). Germline V gene lookup returns CDR1 ENHRY and CDR2 SYGVKD. V was pared by 8 bases and J by 0 bases, with 11 bases between. The CDR3 runs 13 residues. The CDR3 loop is CAIAGESSYEQYF. CDR3 sequence (DNA): TGTGCCATCGCGGGCGAGAGCTCCTACGAGCAGTACTTC.

The chain employs TRBV6-5 and TRBJ1-1; 7 bases match TRBD1. The CDR3 contains 13 residues. Germline-derived CDR1 and CDR2 are MNHEY and SVGAGI. With 6 bases clipped from V and 5 bases from J, the junction kept 6 bases outside the gene matches. This CDR3 is CASRLLQGTEAFF. The CDR3 DNA is TGTGCCAGCAGGCTTTTACAGGGGACTGAAGCTTTCTTT.

The chain couples TRBV5-4 to TRBJ1-2; 8 bases match TRBD1. Germline loops: CDR1 SGHNT, CDR2 YYREEE (reference sequence). The CDR3 consists of 16 residues. With 6 bases clipped from V and 3 bases from J, the junction kept 13 bases outside the gene matches. The CDR3 loop reads CASTHSDRAGDYGYTF. CDR3 nucleotides: TGTGCCAGCACCCATTCGGACAGGGCGGGAGACTATGGCTACACCTTC.

This chain connects TRBV5-1 to TRBJ2-7, with D uncertain. Trimming removed 4 bases at V and 4 bases at J, with 9 bases between. The CDR3 runs 12 residues. In germline, CDR1 is SGHRS, CDR2 YFSETQ. CDR3 DNA: TGCGCCAGCAGCCAAACAGAATACGAGCAGTACTTC. Protein: CASSQTEYEQYF.

V and J are TRBV29-1 and TRBJ1-2, with 8 positions matching TRBD1. The CDR3 runs to 15 residues. Germline values: CDR1 SQVTM, CDR2 ANQGSEA. V dropped 3 bases and J dropped 5; count of bases not matched to a gene: 11. The CDR3 nucleotides read TGCAGCGTTGATGGTGTAACAGGGGGATTATATGGCTACACCTTC. It is translated as CSVDGVTGGLYGYTF.

The chain couples TRBV19 to TRBJ2-5; 9 bases line up with TRBD1. CDR1 and CDR2 from the germline V gene are LNHDA and SQIVND (reference sequence). The trim removed 5 bases at V and 4 bases at J, leaving 8 bases unmatched. This CDR3 is 15 amino acids long. DNA for the CDR3: TGTGCCAGTAGTCCAGGGACAGGGTGGGGAGAGACCCAGTACTTC. Its protein is CASSPGTGWGETQYF.

The gene calls are TRBV15 and TRBJ2-7; 7 bases are a match to TRBD1. Trimming at V came to 0 bases and at J to 1 base, leaving 3 bases not matched to a gene. The V gene's germline CDR1 is LNHNV and CDR2 YYDKDF (reference sequence). The CDR3 has 15 amino acids. The CDR3 loop is CATSRDLGQSYEQYF. The CDR3 DNA is TGTGCCACCAGCAGAGATCTGGGACAGTCCTACGAGCAGTACTTC. Supplemented by reference TRBV15 and TRBJ2-7, the full variable domain reads DAMVIQNPRYQVTQFGKPVTLSCSQTLNHNVMYWYQQKSSQAPKLLFHYYDKDFNNEADTPDNFQSRRPNTSFCFLDIRSPGLGDTAMYLCATSRDLGQSYEQYFGPGTRLTVT.

As concerns this clone: Germline is not matched at one junction end, which may reflect a read error. This sample includes further DNA sequences coding for the same CDR3. V is TRBV7-7 and J is TRBJ2-5, with D unresolved. CDR3 length equals 14 residues. The germline V gene has CDR1 SSHAT and CDR2 FNYEAQ (reference sequence). In nucleotides, the CDR3 is TGTGCTAGCAGCTTAGGCCCTCGGCGGGAGACCCAGTACTTC. Translation gives CASSLGPRRETQYF.

This chain links TRBV4-1 with TRBJ1-5, with 7 bases matching TRBD1. CDR3 size: 18 residues. The V gene's germline CDR1 is MGHRA and CDR2 YSYEKL. The J segment lost 0 bases and the V segment lost 1 base, leaving 9 bases of the junction unmatched. CDR3 nucleotide sequence: TGCGCCAGCAGCCAAGCTATAGGACAGGTTGATAGCAATCAGCCCCAGCATTTT. Its protein is CASSQAIGQVDSNQPQHF.

The CDR3 DNA follows: TGTGCCAGTTCCGGGACAGGGGTGCCAGATACGCAGTATTTT. It translates to CASSGTGVPDTQYF. The chain joins TRBV19 to TRBJ2-3; 10 nucleotides line up with TRBD1. This CDR3 is built from 14 residues. Germline trimming cut 8 bases from V and 4 bases from J; bases unmatched to any gene: 6. Germline V gene data show CDR1 as LNHDA and CDR2 as SQIVND (reference sequence).

This clone was observed a few times. The chain is built from TRBV6-4 and TRBJ1-5; D ambiguous. Germline CDR1 and CDR2: MRHNA and SNTAGT. Trimming shortened V by 3 bases and J by 0 bases, and 6 bases separated the two germline ends. The CDR3 contains 14 residues. In nucleotides, the CDR3 is TGTGCCAGCAGTGAATCCCATAGCAATCAGCCCCAGCATTTT. This codes for CASSESHSNQPQHF.

This clone occurred once. The rearrangement joins TRBV19 to TRBJ1-1; D perhaps matches TRBD1 (5 bases). The ends were cut back, 8 bases at V and 6 bases at J, with 22 bases in the middle. The CDR3 has 15 amino acids. The V gene's germline CDR1 is LNHDA and CDR2 SQIVND (reference sequence). Here the CDR3 reads CASSLIARDSAEAFF. As DNA, the CDR3 is TGTGCCAGTTCCCTAATAGCCAGGGATTCGGCTGAAGCTTTCTTT. The full variable domain, its missing parts supplied by reference TRBV19 and TRBJ1-1, is DGGITQSPKYLFRKEGQNVTLSCEQNLNHDAMYWYRQDPGQGLRLIYYSQIVNDFQKGDIAEGYSVSREKKESFPLTVTSAQKNPTAFYLCASSLIARDSAEAFFGQGTRLTVV.

The V gene is TRBV5-6, the J gene TRBJ1-2; D ambiguous. Germline CDR1 and CDR2: SGHDT and YYEEEE. The germline V and J ends were trimmed by 0 bases and 7 bases, with 16 bases remaining between them. This CDR3 contains 15 residues. CDR3 protein: CASSLDTAARSGYTF. CDR3 nucleotide sequence: TGTGCCAGCAGCTTGGACACGGCTGCCAGGTCTGGCTACACCTTC.

The V gene is TRBV12-5, the J gene TRBJ2-1; maybe TRBD1 (6 bases). Looked up from germline, CDR1 is LGHNT and CDR2 is FRNRAP. This CDR3 is built from 16 residues. Trimming pared 2 bases from V and 8 bases from J, leaving 19 bases between. The CDR3 loop is CASGLSQGLYVHEQFF. For the CDR3, the DNA is TGTGCTAGTGGTTTGAGTCAGGGGTTGTACGTCCATGAGCAGTTCTTC.